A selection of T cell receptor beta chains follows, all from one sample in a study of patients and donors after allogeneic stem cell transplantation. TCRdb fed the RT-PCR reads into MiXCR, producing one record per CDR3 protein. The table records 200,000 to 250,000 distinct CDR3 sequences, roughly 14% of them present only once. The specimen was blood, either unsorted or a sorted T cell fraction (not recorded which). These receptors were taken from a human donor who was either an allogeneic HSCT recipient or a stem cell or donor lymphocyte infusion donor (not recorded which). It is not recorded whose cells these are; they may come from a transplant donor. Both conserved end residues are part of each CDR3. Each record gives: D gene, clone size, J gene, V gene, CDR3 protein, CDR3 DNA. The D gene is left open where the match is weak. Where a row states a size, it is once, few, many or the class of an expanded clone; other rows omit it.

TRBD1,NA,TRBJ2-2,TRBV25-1,CASSETGGFSTGELFF,TGTGCCAGCAGTGAGACAGGGGGGTTCTCTACCGGGGAGCTGTTTTTT
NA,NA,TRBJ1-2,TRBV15,CATTPTGNYGYTF,TGTGCCACCACCCCGACGGGGAACTATGGCTACACCTTC
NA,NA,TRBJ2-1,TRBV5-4,CASRPSTVYNEQFF,TGTGCCAGCCGACCCTCGACAGTCTACAATGAGCAGTTCTTC
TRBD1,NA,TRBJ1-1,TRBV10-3,CAIRDRGSTEAFF,TGTGCCATCAGGGACAGGGGTAGCACTGAAGCTTTCTTT
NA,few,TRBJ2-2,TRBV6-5,CASSYGRGWPGELFF,TGTGCCAGCAGTTACGGGCGGGGATGGCCCGGGGAGCTGTTTTTT
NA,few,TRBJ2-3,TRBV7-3,CASSPRGADTQYF,TGTGCCAGCAGCCCACGAGGGGCAGATACGCAGTATTTT
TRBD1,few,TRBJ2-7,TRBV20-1,CSARDLDRGRSEQYF,TGCAGTGCTAGAGATCTGGACAGGGGAAGGTCAGAGCAGTACTTC
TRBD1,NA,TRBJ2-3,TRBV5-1,CASSPAVRIGGPDTQYF,TGCGCCAGCAGCCCGGCGGTCCGGATAGGGGGCCCAGATACGCAGTATTTT
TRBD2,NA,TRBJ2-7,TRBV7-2,CASSPWGSGGAPYEQYF,TGTGCCAGCAGCCCTTGGGGAAGCGGGGGAGCCCCCTACGAGCAGTACTTC
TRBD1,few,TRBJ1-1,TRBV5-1,CASSSGTGESGTEAFF,TGCGCCAGCAGCTCCGGGACAGGGGAGAGTGGTACTGAAGCTTTCTTT
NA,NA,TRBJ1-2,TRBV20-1,CSAPMTQGRDGYTF,TGCAGTGCGCCTATGACCCAGGGGAGGGATGGCTACACCTTC
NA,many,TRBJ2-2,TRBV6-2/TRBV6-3,CASSYRDTGELFF,TGTGCCAGCAGTTATCGTGACACCGGGGAGCTGTTTTTT
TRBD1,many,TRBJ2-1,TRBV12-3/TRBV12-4,CASSFRTGGFDEQFF,TGTGCCAGCAGTTTCCGGACAGGGGGCTTCGATGAGCAGTTCTTC
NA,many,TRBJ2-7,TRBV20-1,CSASSHLYEQYF,TGCAGTGCTAGTTCCCACTTATACGAGCAGTACTTC
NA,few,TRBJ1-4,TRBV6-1,CASSAALRRGEEKLFF,TGTGCCAGCAGTGCCGCACTCAGGCGCGGTGAGGAAAAACTGTTTTTT